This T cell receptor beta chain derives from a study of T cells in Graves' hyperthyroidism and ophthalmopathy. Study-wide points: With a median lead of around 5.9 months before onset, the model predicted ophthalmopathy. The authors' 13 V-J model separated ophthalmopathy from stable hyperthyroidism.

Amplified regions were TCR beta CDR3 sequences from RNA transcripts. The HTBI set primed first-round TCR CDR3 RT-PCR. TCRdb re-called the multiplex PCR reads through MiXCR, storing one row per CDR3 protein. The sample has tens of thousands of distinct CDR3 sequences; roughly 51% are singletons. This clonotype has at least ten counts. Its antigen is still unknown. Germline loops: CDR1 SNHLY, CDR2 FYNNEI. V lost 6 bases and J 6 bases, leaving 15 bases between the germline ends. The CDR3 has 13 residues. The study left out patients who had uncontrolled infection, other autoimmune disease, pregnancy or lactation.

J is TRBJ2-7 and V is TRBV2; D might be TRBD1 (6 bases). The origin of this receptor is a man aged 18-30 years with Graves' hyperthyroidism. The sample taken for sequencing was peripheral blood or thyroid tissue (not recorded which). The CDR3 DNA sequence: TGTGCCAGCAGGATACAGGGAGTCGGCGAGCAGTACTTC. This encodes CASRIQGVGEQYF. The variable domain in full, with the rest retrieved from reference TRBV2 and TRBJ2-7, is EPEVTQTPSHQVTQMGQEVILRCVPISNHLYFYWYRQILGQKVEFLVSFYNNEISEKSEIFDDQFSVERPDGSNFTLKIRSTKLEDSAMYFCASRIQGVGEQYFGPGTRLTVT.